A single sample is the source of the 23 T cell receptor beta chains below, sequenced in a study of shared T cell receptors in the human thymus. The method was immunoSEQ multiplex PCR; TCRdb's version includes in-frame clones alone and lacks a portion of them. The sample contains 640,000 or so clones, 87% of which appear only once. The sample was also reused in another study, on human thymus T cells.

Sequencing input: thymocytes. The receptors derive from a boy under two years old with a congenital heart defect.

The chain uses TRBV30 and TRBJ1-2; tentatively, D is TRBD1 (5 bases). Germline V lookup: CDR1 GTSNPN, CDR2 SVGIG (reference sequence). There are 13 residues in the CDR3. Deletions cut 3 bases from V and 7 bases from J, with 15 bases between. CDR3 protein: CAWRSAGRGGYTF. Written as DNA, the CDR3 is TGTGCCTGGAGGTCAGCAGGGAGGGGTGGCTACACCTTC.

About this clone: Other DNA sequences in the same sample also yield this CDR3. The chain carries TRBV18 and TRBJ2-1; a weak D match, TRBD2 (5 bases). Germline V lookup: CDR1 KGHSH, CDR2 LQKENI. V was pared by 0 bases and J by 3 bases, with 6 bases between. This CDR3 is 14 amino acids long. The CDR3 region is CASSPPRGYNEQFF. CDR3 nucleotides: TGTGCCAGCTCACCACCCCGGGGCTACAATGAGCAGTTCTTC.

The chain employs TRBV5-1 and TRBJ2-1, with 9 bases lining up with TRBD1. The CDR3 has 14 amino acids. CDR1 is SGHRS, CDR2 YFSETQ, per germline. Trimming took 4 bases from V and 8 from J; bases not matched to a gene: 7. The CDR3 region has the DNA TGCGCCAGCAGCCGATGGACAGGGGAGGATGAGCAGTTCTTC. As protein: CASSRWTGEDEQFF. Full variable domain (rest looked up from reference TRBV5-1 and TRBJ2-1): KAGVTQTPRYLIKTRGQQVTLSCSPISGHRSVSWYQQTPGQGLQFLFEYFSETQRNKGNFPGRFSGRQFSNSRSEMNVSTLELGDSALYLCASSRWTGEDEQFFGPGTRLTVL.

The chain combines TRBV15 with TRBJ2-7; 7 bases are a match to TRBD1. From germline, CDR1 is LNHNV and CDR2 YYDKDF (reference sequence). CDR3 length: 15 amino acids. Trimming took 6 bases from V and 3 from J; bases not matched to a gene: 11. The CDR3 region is CATRETGASGYEQYF. CDR3 coding DNA: TGTGCCACCAGGGAAACAGGGGCGAGCGGCTACGAGCAGTACTTC.

The chain links TRBV4-2 to TRBJ2-7, with 9 positions matching TRBD1. Germline assignment: CDR1 LGHNA and CDR2 YNFKEQ. Losses at the gene ends were 0 bases for V and 6 bases for J; bases not matched to a gene: 9. The CDR3 totals 16 residues. The DNA of the CDR3 is TGTGCCAGCAGCCAAGATAAAGAACAGGGGGCCTCCGAGCAGTACTTC. Protein sequence: CASSQDKEQGASEQYF.

The chain couples TRBV2 to TRBJ2-1; 12 bases align to TRBD1. V dropped 6 bases and J dropped 6; count of bases not matched to a gene: 9. The V gene's germline CDR1 is SNHLY and CDR2 FYNNEI. This CDR3 has 16 residues. In DNA form, the CDR3 reads TGTGCCAGCAGAGATTCCGGGACAGGGGGCTGCAATGAGCAGTTCTTC. Protein sequence: CASRDSGTGGCNEQFF. Full variable domain (outside the CDR3, taken from reference TRBV2 and TRBJ2-1): EPEVTQTPSHQVTQMGQEVILRCVPISNHLYFYWYRQILGQKVEFLVSFYNNEISEKSEIFDDQFSVERPDGSNFTLKIRSTKLEDSAMYFCASRDSGTGGCNEQFFGPGTRLTVL.

The rearrangement uses TRBV7-9 and TRBJ1-4, with 7 bases aligning to TRBD1. Germline values: CDR1 SEHNR, CDR2 FQNEAQ (reference sequence). J was trimmed by 4 bases and V by 4 bases; bases with no gene match: 6. This CDR3 is built from 15 residues. The CDR3 loop is CASSSSGTDNEKLFF. Here the CDR3 DNA reads TGTGCCAGCAGCTCTTCCGGGACAGATAATGAAAAACTGTTTTTT.

In the case of this clone: Mismatch with germline at one junction end may stem from a read error. The chain carries TRBV5-4 and TRBJ1-4; weak D call: TRBD1 (6 bases). The CDR3 sequence is 15 residues long. Germline V CDR1 and CDR2: SGHNT, YYREEE (reference sequence). The CDR3 nucleotides read TGTGCCAGCAGCTTGGATCCAGGGGCTAACGAAAAACTGTTTTTT. It yields the protein CASSLDPGANEKLFF.

The V and J genes are TRBV5-1 and TRBJ2-1, with TRBD2 matching 8 bases. CDR3 length: 16 amino acids. Germline CDR1 reads SGHRS; CDR2 reads YFSETQ. V lost 0 bases, J lost 2 bases, and 4 bases stayed unmatched. The CDR3 is CASSLDPGGAYNEQFF. CDR3 sequence (DNA): TGCGCCAGCAGCTTGGACCCCGGGGGGGCCTACAATGAGCAGTTCTTC. Based on the CDR3 plus reference TRBV5-1 and TRBJ2-1, the full variable domain is KAGVTQTPRYLIKTRGQQVTLSCSPISGHRSVSWYQQTPGQGLQFLFEYFSETQRNKGNFPGRFSGRQFSNSRSEMNVSTLELGDSALYLCASSLDPGGAYNEQFFGPGTRLTVL.

The genes are TRBV7-2 and TRBJ2-3, with 12 bases identical to TRBD1. This CDR3 region has 17 residues. J was trimmed by 4 bases and V by 5 bases; bases with no gene match: 10. CDR1 and CDR2 from the germline V gene are SGHTA and FQGNSA. The CDR3 bases are TGTGCCAGCAGCCCTTTGAACCGGGACAGGGGGCCAGATACGCAGTATTTT. Translation: CASSPLNRDRGPDTQYF.

The rearrangement links TRBV9 to TRBJ2-2; D is perhaps TRBD1 (5 bases). Trimming shortened V by 5 bases and J by 6 bases, and 11 bases separated the two germline ends. The length of the CDR3 is 13 residues. Germline CDR1 reads SGDLS; CDR2 reads YYNGEE. The CDR3 DNA follows: TGTGCCAGCAGTCCTCCCAGGGCCGGGGAGCTGTTTTTT. It translates to CASSPPRAGELFF.

The chain carries TRBV5-6 and TRBJ2-7; tentative D call: TRBD1 (6 bases). Germline CDR1 SGHDT, CDR2 YYEEEE. V dropped 0 bases and J dropped 7 bases, with 14 bases sitting between them. The CDR3 has 14 residues. CDR3 DNA: TGTGCCAGCAGCTTGGCGGGACAAGGGCCGGAGCAGTACTTC. This codes for CASSLAGQGPEQYF.

The chain is built from TRBV12-5 and TRBJ2-2; 12 bases are a match to TRBD2. The CDR3 runs to 16 residues. Germline CDR1 LGHNT, CDR2 FRNRAP. With 5 bases clipped from V and 5 bases from J, the junction kept 6 bases outside the gene matches. CDR3 in amino acids: CASGPRLAGDTGELFF. The CDR3 DNA reads TGTGCTAGTGGTCCCCGACTAGCGGGAGATACCGGGGAGCTGTTTTTT. Combining the CDR3 with reference TRBV12-5 and TRBJ2-2 gives the whole variable domain DARVTQTPRHKVTEMGQEVTMRCQPILGHNTVFWYRQTMMQGLELLAYFRNRAPLDDSGMPKDRFSAEMPDATLATLKIQPSEPRDSAVYFCASGPRLAGDTGELFFGEGSRLTVL.

The count of this clone is one. This chain joins TRBV10-3 and TRBJ2-3; 8 bases line up with TRBD1. The CDR3 loop spans 15 amino acids. The V gene's germline CDR1 is ENHRY and CDR2 SYGVKD. V dropped 3 bases and J dropped 2; count of bases not matched to a gene: 4. The CDR3 is CAISDRDRPTDTQYF. The CDR3, as DNA: TGTGCCATCAGTGACCGGGACAGGCCCACAGATACGCAGTATTTT.

The chain is built from TRBV27 and TRBJ1-2; 7 bases fit TRBD1. The length of the CDR3 is 18 residues. V shed 6 bases and J 3 bases; nucleotides not matched to a gene: 19. Germline assignment: CDR1 MNHEY and CDR2 SMNVEV (reference sequence). CDR3 coding DNA: TGTGCCAGCAGCAAATACGGACAGGACGGTGTGAGGGACTATGGCTACACCTTC. Protein: CASSKYGQDGVRDYGYTF.

The chain employs TRBV27 and TRBJ2-7; 7 bases map to TRBD1. Germline CDR1 reads MNHEY; CDR2 reads SMNVEV (reference sequence). The CDR3 has 15 residues. V shed 4 bases, J shed 2 bases, and the junction held 8 bases outside the gene matches. The DNA of the CDR3 is TGTGCCAGCAGTTCCCTCGATGGGACAGCCTACGAGCAGTACTTC. Translation gives CASSSLDGTAYEQYF.

The chain has TRBV4-3 and TRBJ2-3, with 9 bases that match TRBD1. The germline V gene has CDR1 LGHNA and CDR2 YSLEER. This CDR3 is built from 18 residues. V lost 0 bases to trimming and J lost 2 bases; unmatched junction nucleotides: 9. The CDR3 DNA sequence: TGCGCCAGCAGCCAAGATGGACAGGGGTTACCCGTCACAGATACGCAGTATTTT. This translates into CASSQDGQGLPVTDTQYF.

This clone has just a few counts. The chain combines TRBV5-4 with TRBJ2-1, with TRBD2 identical over 10 bases. Germline-derived CDR1 and CDR2 are SGHNT and YYREEE (reference sequence). This CDR3 is 17 amino acids long. Trimming removed 4 bases from V and 6 bases from J; junction bases left unmatched: 13. CDR3 sequence reads: CASSAPVGLAGANEQFF. DNA for the CDR3: TGTGCCAGCAGCGCCCCCGTGGGGCTAGCGGGAGCCAATGAGCAGTTCTTC.

The gene calls are TRBV5-1 and TRBJ2-3, with 8 bases identical to TRBD2. This CDR3 comprises 18 residues. From germline, CDR1 is SGHRS and CDR2 YFSETQ. J was trimmed by 0 bases and V by 0 bases; bases with no gene match: 9. CDR3 DNA sequence: TGCGCCAGCAGCTTGGCTCCGGGAGGGGTCCATAGCACAGATACGCAGTATTTT. Translated, it gives CASSLAPGGVHSTDTQYF.

The chain employs TRBV25-1 and TRBJ1-6; the D gene is possibly TRBD1 (6 bases). The length of the CDR3 is 15 residues. V shed 5 bases and J shed 6 bases, with 14 bases lying between them. Looked up from germline, CDR1 is MGHDK and CDR2 is SYGVNS. The CDR3 is CASSTQDSVNSPLHF. CDR3 DNA sequence: TGTGCCAGCAGTACCCAGGACAGCGTTAATTCACCCCTCCACTTT.

This chain joins TRBV21-1 and TRBJ2-7; whether TRBD2, the table's D call, matches the DNA was not checked. TRBV21-1 is described as a pseudogene. CDR3 length equals 15 residues. CDR3 bases: TGTGCCAGCAGCAAAGTAGGGAAGGAGGTCAACGAGCAGTACTTC. This translates into CASSKVGKEVNEQYF.

V is TRBV5-4 and J is TRBJ2-1, with D unclear. Trimming cost V 6 bases and J 9 bases, with 13 bases left between them. There are 12 residues in the CDR3. Germline-derived CDR1 and CDR2 are SGHNT and YYREEE (reference sequence). The CDR3 DNA sequence: TGTGCCAGCACCGATTTTAGTGGTGAGCAGTTCTTC. Encoded protein: CASTDFSGEQFF.

V gene TRBV4-3 combines with J gene TRBJ2-1, with D unclear. Germline V CDR1 and CDR2: LGHNA, YSLEER. V lost 0 bases and J 5 bases, leaving 8 bases between the germline ends. CDR3 length: 14 amino acids. Written as DNA, the CDR3 is TGCGCCAGCAGCCAAGATCCTGCAGACAATGAGCAGTTCTTC. This sequence encodes CASSQDPADNEQFF.